The 26 T cell receptor beta chains presented below share a single source sample, sequenced in a study of yellow fever vaccine responses in identical twins (dated by TCRdb to the late 2010s). Libraries were prepared through RT-PCR. Sequencing instrument: Illumina HiSeq 2500. TCRdb passed the public sequencing reads through fastp at Q25 and MiXCR, retaining productive beta sequences. One record per CDR3 amino acid sequence lists the most common genes and DNA. In all, the sample holds about 3,500 distinct CDR3 sequences, and more than 75% of those were seen once. The top ten hold approximately 3% of the sample. The specimen was T cells from blood (PBMCs), unsorted or a sorted subset (not recorded which), collected before or after yellow fever vaccination (not recorded which). The receptors come from a young woman who received the yellow fever vaccine. Donor details come from another sample of the same person, matched by shared clones.

The chain uses TRBV27 and TRBJ2-5; TRBD2 matches at 9 bases. The CDR3 length is 13 residues. With 8 bases clipped from V and 4 bases from J, the junction kept 5 bases outside the gene matches. The germline V gene has CDR1 MNHEY and CDR2 SMNVEV (reference sequence). The CDR3 is CASWASGVETQYF. The CDR3 DNA follows: TGTGCCAGCTGGGCTAGCGGGGTAGAGACCCAGTACTTC.

The chain is built from TRBV15 and TRBJ2-3; D is perhaps TRBD2 (5 bases). This CDR3 spans 18 amino acids. Trimming pared 1 base from V and 3 bases from J, leaving 20 bases between. The V gene's germline CDR1 is LNHNV and CDR2 YYDKDF (reference sequence). The CDR3 DNA sequence: TGTGCCACCAGCAGAGGTCCCCAGCTAGCCAGATGGACAGATACGCAGTATTTT. Protein product: CATSRGPQLARWTDTQYF.

The CDR3 nucleotides read TGTGCCAGCAGCCCCCCGAACCGAAACACCATATATTTT. Translation gives CASSPPNRNTIYF. The rearrangement joins TRBV11-3 to TRBJ1-3; D is uncertain. The CDR3 runs to 13 residues. CDR1 SGHNT and CDR2 YENEEA come from the germline V gene. Deletions cut 5 bases from V and 5 bases from J, with 10 bases between.

V usage is TRBV11-1 and J usage is TRBJ2-5; the match to TRBD1 covers 8 bases. Trimming at V came to 2 bases and at J to 3 bases, leaving 8 bases not matched to a gene. The germline V gene encodes CDR1 SGHAT and CDR2 FQDESV (reference sequence). This CDR3 is built from 16 residues. The CDR3 is CASSLFYQGAEETQYF. The CDR3 region has the DNA TGTGCCAGCAGCTTATTTTACCAGGGGGCGGAAGAGACCCAGTACTTC.

The chain uses TRBV5-1 and TRBJ2-5; D uncertain. Germline V gene sequence: CDR1 SGHRS, CDR2 YFSETQ. This CDR3 is built from 13 residues. V was trimmed by 0 bases and J by 2 bases, leaving 5 bases between them. CDR3 sequence: CASSLGGQETQYF. The CDR3 coding sequence is TGCGCCAGCAGCTTGGGGGGACAAGAGACCCAGTACTTC.

CDR3 residues: CASSVLGGNYNEQFF. CDR3 bases: TGTGCCAGCAGTGTACTTGGGGGGAATTACAATGAGCAGTTCTTC. The chain combines TRBV2 with TRBJ2-1; tentatively, D is TRBD2 (6 bases). The V and J ends lost 4 bases and 4 bases respectively, with 14 bases between them. From germline, CDR1 is SNHLY and CDR2 FYNNEI. The CDR3 extends over 15 amino acids.

The chain is built from TRBV6-1 and TRBJ2-7, with TRBD2 matching over 7 bases. CDR1 and CDR2 (germline): MNHNS, SASEGT. The V segment lost 5 bases and the J segment 2 bases; nucleotides outside the gene matches: 12. The CDR3 is 16 amino acids. CDR3 amino acids: CASSPLCSGDPYEQYF. The CDR3 DNA is TGTGCCAGCAGTCCTTTATGCAGCGGGGATCCCTACGAGCAGTACTTC.

This clonotype was detected only once. The CDR3 sequence: CASSLAVSNGELFF. CDR3 nucleotide sequence: TGCGCCAGCAGCTTGGCCGTCTCGAATGGGGAGCTGTTTTTT. V is TRBV5-1 and J is TRBJ2-2, with unresolved D. Per germline, CDR1 SGHRS and CDR2 YFSETQ. The V end was cut by 0 bases, the J end by 8 bases, with 11 bases between. The CDR3 loop spans 14 amino acids.

This sequence joins TRBV4-3 and TRBJ1-1; 7 bases are shared with TRBD1. Germline V gives CDR1 LGHNA, CDR2 YSLEER. The CDR3 covers 15 residues. J lost 7 bases, V lost 1 base, and 9 bases had no gene match. In DNA form, the CDR3 reads TGCGCCAGCAGCCAAGGAATCGGACAGGTCCTTGAAGCTTTCTTT. It is translated as CASSQGIGQVLEAFF.

This chain uses TRBV3-1 with TRBJ2-7; no clear D. This CDR3 contains 13 residues. Trimming stripped 0 bases from V and 2 bases from J, with 5 bases between. Germline-derived CDR1 and CDR2 are LGHDT and YNNKEL (reference sequence). CDR3 bases: TGTGCCAGCAGCCAAGACCCAGCCTACGAGCAGTACTTC. Encoded protein: CASSQDPAYEQYF.

V is TRBV5-1 and J is TRBJ2-5; 7 bases are shared with TRBD1. Germline V gene sequence: CDR1 SGHRS, CDR2 YFSETQ. The CDR3 is 15 amino acids. J gave up 8 bases and V 3 bases, and 13 bases lay outside the gene matches. CDR3 in amino acids: CASSYTNTGVATQYF. CDR3 coding DNA: TGCGCCAGCAGCTATACCAACACAGGGGTGGCAACCCAGTACTTC.

The V call is TRBV2, the J call TRBJ2-7; D gene unclear. This CDR3 region has 14 residues. Germline-derived CDR1 and CDR2 are SNHLY and FYNNEI. V shed 4 bases and J shed 0 bases, with 10 bases lying between them. The CDR3: CASSVIEVSYEQYF. Written as DNA, the CDR3 is TGTGCCAGCAGTGTTATTGAGGTCTCCTACGAGCAGTACTTC.

The rearrangement links TRBV29-1 to TRBJ2-7, with 11 bases lining up with TRBD2. The CDR3 sequence is 13 residues long. The germline V gene encodes CDR1 SQVTM and CDR2 ANQGSEA. V trimming: 7 bases; J trimming: 3 bases; junction bases outside the gene matches: 5. The CDR3 DNA reads TGCAGCGCCGGAGGACTAGCGGGCTACGAGCAGTACTTC. Its protein is CSAGGLAGYEQYF.

The chain carries TRBV15 and TRBJ2-7; weak D call: TRBD1 (6 bases). CDR1 is LNHNV, CDR2 YYDKDF, per germline (reference sequence). The CDR3 length is 12 residues. The V end was cut by 5 bases, the J end by 2 bases, with 7 bases between. The CDR3 sequence: CATSGQTYEQYF. CDR3 nucleotides: TGTGCCACCAGCGGACAGACCTACGAGCAGTACTTC.

For the CDR3, the DNA is TGTGCCAGCAGCCTAGGGACTAGCGGGAGATTTTACTACGAGCAGTACTTC. Translated, it gives CASSLGTSGRFYYEQYF. This chain links TRBV16 with TRBJ2-7; 14 bases fit TRBD2. The length of the CDR3 is 17 residues. V shed 4 bases and J 3 bases; nucleotides not matched to a gene: 8. Germline values: CDR1 KGHSY, CDR2 FQNENV.

J is TRBJ2-3 and V is TRBV18; D possibly corresponds to TRBD2 (5 bases). CDR1 and CDR2 from the germline V gene are KGHSH and LQKENI. This CDR3 region has 15 residues. Trimming left V 1 base short and J 3 bases short, with 11 bases between. The CDR3 loop reads CASSPLGERTDTQYF. CDR3 coding DNA: TGTGCCAGCTCACCACTGGGAGAGCGGACAGATACGCAGTATTTT.

The chain couples TRBV18 to TRBJ1-2; 8 positions agree with TRBD1. CDR3 length equals 15 residues. Germline loops: CDR1 KGHSH, CDR2 LQKENI. The V and J ends lost 6 bases and 0 bases, in that order; junction bases with no gene match: 6. For the CDR3, the DNA is TGTGCCAGCTCTACACTACAGGGGGCTAACTATGGCTACACCTTC. Amino acids: CASSTLQGANYGYTF.

The chain joins TRBV14 to TRBJ2-1, with D hard to call. Germline CDR1 SGHDN, CDR2 FVKESK. The CDR3 covers 11 residues. Trimming took 1 base from V and 13 from J, leaving 8 bases between them. The CDR3 DNA reads TGTGCCAGCAGCCAAGTGGTCGTTCAGTTCTTC. Translating it yields CASSQVVVQFF.

The V and J genes are TRBV4-1 and TRBJ2-2; the D call may be TRBD1 or TRBD2 (7 bases each). V was shortened by 5 bases and J by 3 bases, with 10 bases between the two germline ends. The CDR3 sequence is 14 residues long. The germline CDR1 and CDR2 sequences are MGHRA and YSYEKL. The CDR3 DNA sequence: TGCGCCAGCAGCTCAGGGGGGGACACCGGGGAGCTGTTTTTT. It is translated as CASSSGGDTGELFF.

This rearrangement joins TRBV7-6 to TRBJ2-3; D call uncertain. This CDR3 region has 16 residues. Trimming stripped 5 bases from V and 0 bases from J, with 15 bases between. Germline lookup yields CDR1 SGHVS and CDR2 FNYEAQ. The CDR3 reads CASSRRTLSSTDTQYF. In DNA, the CDR3 is TGTGCCAGCAGCCGCCGTACTCTATCTAGCACAGATACGCAGTATTTT.

The V call is TRBV7-9, the J call TRBJ2-1; possible D gene TRBD1, 5 bases. This CDR3 comprises 16 residues. CDR1 is SEHNR and CDR2 is FQNEAQ in the germline V gene (reference sequence). Trimming left V 2 bases short and J 2 bases short, with 13 bases between. The CDR3 region is CASSLSRQGPYNEQFF. CDR3 bases: TGTGCCAGCAGCTTATCCCGCCAGGGTCCCTACAATGAGCAGTTCTTC.

This sequence joins TRBV29-1 and TRBJ2-2; D is perhaps TRBD1 (5 bases). The CDR3 has 13 residues. The germline gives CDR1 SQVTM, CDR2 ANQGSEA. V dropped 5 bases and J dropped 12 bases, with 19 bases sitting between them. The CDR3: CSVRTQNTRKLFF. The DNA of the CDR3 is TGCAGCGTTCGGACACAGAACACCAGGAAGCTGTTTTTT.

The chain is built from TRBV11-1 and TRBJ2-3; 7 nucleotides match TRBD1. CDR1 and CDR2 (germline): SGHAT, FQDESV (reference sequence). J gave up 2 bases and V 2 bases, and 1 base lay outside the gene matches. The CDR3 has 14 amino acids. This CDR3 reads CASSLKGATDTQYF. The CDR3 DNA reads TGTGCCAGCAGCTTAAAGGGGGCCACAGATACGCAGTATTTT.

The V call is TRBV6-1, the J call TRBJ2-6; D unresolved. CDR1 and CDR2 (germline): MNHNS, SASEGT. The CDR3 extends over 17 amino acids. V lost 6 bases to trimming and J lost 0 bases, with 15 bases between them. The CDR3 is CASSEDVVPSGANVLTF. The CDR3 coding sequence is TGTGCCAGCAGCGAGGACGTTGTCCCCTCTGGGGCCAACGTCCTGACTTTC.

V is TRBV11-1 and J is TRBJ2-1; D unresolved. This CDR3 contains 12 residues. Germline-derived CDR1 and CDR2 are SGHAT and FQDESV (reference sequence). The ends were cut back, 5 bases at V and 3 bases at J, with 5 bases in the middle. CDR3 residues: CASSPGYNEQFF. Written as DNA, the CDR3 is TGTGCCAGCAGCCCAGGCTACAATGAGCAGTTCTTC.

The chain has TRBV11-1 and TRBJ2-1; perhaps TRBD1 as D (5 bases). This CDR3 contains 13 residues. Germline V gene data show CDR1 as SGHAT and CDR2 as FQDESV (reference sequence). V was clipped by 4 bases and J by 6 bases, with 10 bases between them. CDR3 loop: CASSSSGRNEQFF. DNA for the CDR3: TGTGCCAGCAGCTCCTCAGGGCGCAATGAGCAGTTCTTC.